The next 30 T cell receptor beta chains were all read from a single sample in a study of type 1 regulatory T cells. Each CDR3 protein gets one entry after TCRdb re-called the reads with MiXCR. The repertoire consists of around 65,000 distinct CDR3 sequences, with roughly 50% occurring once and the leading ten covering 2% to 2.5%. These TCRs are of unknown antigen specificity. Sample: cultured non-Tr1 T cells, either the whole culture or a sorted T cell fraction (not recorded which). Receptors were obtained from a human donor in good health.

The V gene is TRBV2, the J gene TRBJ1-3; D is ambiguous. V was pared by 4 bases and J by 0 bases, with 10 bases between. Germline lookup yields CDR1 SNHLY and CDR2 FYNNEI. The CDR3 is 15 amino acids. This CDR3 reads CASSVEARSGNTIYF. CDR3 bases: TGTGCCAGCAGTGTGGAAGCTCGCTCTGGAAACACCATATATTTT.

The table lists this clonotype with a count of one. V is TRBV11-2 and J is TRBJ2-7; D possibly uses TRBD1 or TRBD2 (5 bases each). The CDR3 consists of 17 residues. CDR1 is SGHAT, CDR2 FQNNGV, per germline. V was clipped by 0 bases and J by 3 bases, with 18 bases between them. CDR3 nucleotide sequence: TGTGCCAGCAGCTTAGATCAGGGACCGAAAGTTGTCTACGAGCAGTACTTC. Translation: CASSLDQGPKVVYEQYF.

The gene calls are TRBV29-1 and TRBJ1-2, with D unclear. The CDR3 covers 16 residues. Germline CDR1 is SQVTM and CDR2 is ANQGSEA. V lost 2 bases, J lost 5 bases, and 21 bases lay in between. CDR3 residues: CSVEISLTFWAYGYTF. As DNA, the CDR3 is TGCAGCGTTGAAATATCTTTGACCTTCTGGGCGTATGGCTACACCTTC. Combining the CDR3 with reference TRBV29-1 and TRBJ1-2 gives the whole variable domain SAVISQKPSRDICQRGTSLTIQCQVDSQVTMMFWYRQQPGQSLTLIATANQGSEATYESGFVIDKFPISRPNLTFSTLTVSNMSPEDSSIYLCSVEISLTFWAYGYTFGSGTRLTVV.

This sequence joins TRBV6-5 and TRBJ1-3; D is undetermined. The germline V gene encodes CDR1 MNHEY and CDR2 SVGAGI. Trimming took 3 bases from V and 2 from J, leaving 8 bases between them. The CDR3 runs to 14 residues. CDR3 region: CASSYLGPGNTIYF. In nucleotides, the CDR3 is TGTGCCAGCAGTTATTTGGGTCCTGGAAACACCATATATTTT.

This clonotype was detected a few times. The chain carries TRBV5-1 and TRBJ2-1, with a possible D match to TRBD2 (6 bases). V was cut by 4 bases and J by 0 bases, with 11 bases left in between. This CDR3 spans 15 amino acids. From germline, CDR1 is SGHRS and CDR2 YFSETQ. CDR3 loop: CASSPGTPSYNEQFF. The CDR3 nucleotides are TGCGCCAGCAGCCCCGGGACTCCCTCCTACAATGAGCAGTTCTTC.

This clonotype was seen a few times. CDR3 DNA sequence: TGCGCCAGCAGGGTTCTAGGGATTGCTGGCTACACCTTC. Translating gives CASRVLGIAGYTF. V usage is TRBV5-1 and J usage is TRBJ1-2, with unresolved D. The ends were cut back, 5 bases at V and 7 bases at J, with 15 bases in the middle. This CDR3 spans 13 amino acids. CDR1 and CDR2 from the germline V gene are SGHRS and YFSETQ.

This clonotype qualifies as medium-sized. This sequence joins TRBV28 and TRBJ2-5; no firm D call. The CDR3 has 13 residues. Germline V gene lookup returns CDR1 MDHEN and CDR2 SYDVKM. V gave up 6 bases and J gave up 3 bases, with 11 bases separating them. CDR3 nucleotides: TGTGCCAGCAGCTCGCTCGATAAAGAGACCCAGTACTTC. It is translated as CASSSLDKETQYF.

The V and J genes are TRBV19 and TRBJ1-2; possible D gene TRBD1, 5 bases. This CDR3 has 14 residues. Germline V CDR1 and CDR2: LNHDA, SQIVND (reference sequence). Trimming took 10 bases from V and 4 from J, leaving 19 bases between them. The CDR3 nucleotides are TGTGCCACCCGATGGAGGGACTCAGGCTATGGCTACACCTTC. Residues: CATRWRDSGYGYTF. The variable domain in full, completed from reference TRBV19 and TRBJ1-2, reads DGGITQSPKYLFRKEGQNVTLSCEQNLNHDAMYWYRQDPGQGLRLIYYSQIVNDFQKGDIAEGYSVSREKKESFPLTVTSAQKNPTAFYLCATRWRDSGYGYTFGSGTRLTVV.

J is TRBJ1-5 and V is TRBV19; D perhaps matches TRBD1 (5 bases). CDR3 size: 14 residues. V was cut by 6 bases and J by 0 bases, with 9 bases left in between. The germline V gene encodes CDR1 LNHDA and CDR2 SQIVND (reference sequence). The CDR3 protein is CASRGDYSNQPQHF. The CDR3 coding sequence is TGTGCCAGTAGAGGGGATTATAGCAATCAGCCCCAGCATTTT. The full variable domain, with the rest looked up from reference TRBV19 and TRBJ1-5, is DGGITQSPKYLFRKEGQNVTLSCEQNLNHDAMYWYRQDPGQGLRLIYYSQIVNDFQKGDIAEGYSVSREKKESFPLTVTSAQKNPTAFYLCASRGDYSNQPQHFGDGTRLSIL.

The chain carries TRBV5-1 and TRBJ1-3; D unresolved. This CDR3 has 12 residues. Germline V lookup: CDR1 SGHRS, CDR2 YFSETQ. V gave up 9 bases and J gave up 3 bases, with 10 bases separating them. The CDR3 region is CANRMDGNTIYF. CDR3 coding DNA: TGCGCCAACAGAATGGATGGAAACACCATATATTTT.

The chain joins TRBV18 to TRBJ2-7; D may be TRBD1 or TRBD2 (5 bases each). This CDR3 comprises 14 residues. V was clipped by 0 bases and J by 6 bases, with 12 bases between them. Germline values: CDR1 KGHSH, CDR2 LQKENI. CDR3 nucleotide sequence: TGTGCCAGCTCACCACCGAGGGGCCTCGGCGAGCAGTACTTC. Translation gives CASSPPRGLGEQYF.

The V and J genes are TRBV10-3 and TRBJ2-1; D ambiguous. The germline gives CDR1 ENHRY, CDR2 SYGVKD. V dropped 5 bases and J dropped 10 bases, with 9 bases sitting between them. The CDR3 runs to 11 residues. The CDR3 DNA follows: TGTGCCATCAGTCCCGATCGCGAGCAGTTCTTC. Protein product: CAISPDREQFF.

This clonotype showed up just a few times. The chain recombines TRBV2 with TRBJ1-1; the D is unclear. The V gene's germline CDR1 is SNHLY and CDR2 FYNNEI. Trimming cost V 3 bases and J 1 base, with 6 bases left between them. The CDR3 is 13 amino acids. This CDR3 is CASSDVGNTEAFF. CDR3 nucleotide sequence: TGTGCCAGCAGTGACGTAGGGAACACTGAAGCTTTCTTT.

The DNA for the CDR3 is TGCAGCGTTTCAAGGGGAACAGGGAACACTGAAGCTTTCTTT. This codes for CSVSRGTGNTEAFF. This chain connects TRBV29-1 to TRBJ1-1, with D possibly TRBD1 on 5 matching bases. CDR1 and CDR2 (germline): SQVTM, ANQGSEA. There are 14 residues in the CDR3. With 5 bases removed from V and 1 base from J, the gap between germline ends came to 14 bases.

The chain uses TRBV2 and TRBJ1-4; a possible D gene is TRBD1 (6 bases). Trimming shortened V by 8 bases and J by 3 bases, and 13 bases separated the two germline ends. The CDR3 totals 14 residues. Germline-derived CDR1 and CDR2 are SNHLY and FYNNEI. CDR3 protein: CASSLQGANEKLFF. CDR3 nucleotide sequence: TGTGCCAGCTCCTTACAGGGTGCTAATGAAAAACTGTTTTTT.

This clonotype has a single count. The V and J genes are TRBV7-2 and TRBJ2-1, with D perhaps TRBD2 (6 bases). Germline lookup yields CDR1 SGHTA and CDR2 FQGNSA. The CDR3 is 16 residues long. V dropped 4 bases and J dropped 5 bases, with 18 bases sitting between them. As DNA, the CDR3 is TGTGCCAGCAGCTCCCGGGCGGGACTGGGGCACAATGAGCAGTTCTTC. Translating it yields CASSSRAGLGHNEQFF.

A few counts support this clonotype. The chain joins TRBV19 to TRBJ2-2, with TRBD1 matching 9 bases. Germline V CDR1 and CDR2: LNHDA, SQIVND (reference sequence). J was trimmed by 4 bases and V by 4 bases; bases with no gene match: 7. CDR3 length: 16 residues. Here the CDR3 DNA reads TGTGCCAGTAGTAGAAGAACAGGGGGCATCACCGGGGAGCTGTTTTTT. Protein sequence: CASSRRTGGITGELFF.

The chain is built from TRBV27 and TRBJ2-1; unclear D gene. Trimming removed 7 bases at V and 0 bases at J, with 13 bases between. The CDR3 is 15 residues long. Per germline, CDR1 MNHEY and CDR2 SMNVEV (reference sequence). CDR3 nucleotides: TGTGCCAGCATGGAACACAGAGTCTCCTACAATGAGCAGTTCTTC. It yields the protein CASMEHRVSYNEQFF.

For this clonotype: This could be a read error, since a much larger clone is one nucleotide away. J is TRBJ2-2 and V is TRBV7-2, with 7 positions matching TRBD1. V lost 5 bases to trimming and J lost 7 bases; unmatched junction nucleotides: 10. In germline, CDR1 is SGHTA, CDR2 FQGNSA. The CDR3 loop spans 15 amino acids. In DNA form, the CDR3 reads TGTACCAGCAGCGGTCGAACAGGGGCGGGCGGGGAGCTGTTTTTT. It encodes CTSSGRTGAGGELFF.

The rearrangement uses TRBV24-1 and TRBJ2-3; 12 nucleotides match TRBD2. Germline V gene data show CDR1 as KGHDR and CDR2 as SFDVKD. The CDR3 has 16 amino acids. The V gene end was trimmed by 3 bases and the J gene end by 3 bases; junction bases not matched to a gene: 3. The CDR3 nucleotides read TGTGCCACCAGTGATAGGACTAGCGGGGTGACAGATACGCAGTATTTT. Translated: CATSDRTSGVTDTQYF.

The chain uses TRBV18 and TRBJ2-2; tentative D call: TRBD1 (6 bases). The CDR3 loop spans 12 amino acids. V was shortened by 3 bases and J by 9 bases, with 8 bases between the two germline ends. CDR1 KGHSH and CDR2 LQKENI come from the germline V gene. The CDR3 is CASSPDSRELFF. For the CDR3, the DNA is TGTGCCAGCTCACCGGACAGTAGGGAGCTGTTTTTT.

This rearrangement joins TRBV3-1 to TRBJ1-2; weak D call: TRBD1 (5 bases). Looked up from germline, CDR1 is LGHDT and CDR2 is YNNKEL (reference sequence). CDR3 length: 15 amino acids. With 4 bases removed from V and 0 bases from J, the gap between germline ends came to 12 bases. CDR3 residues: CASSLVAGPNYGYTF. For the CDR3, the DNA is TGTGCCAGCAGCCTCGTCGCAGGGCCTAACTATGGCTACACCTTC.

This chain links TRBV4-1 with TRBJ2-5, with TRBD1 identical over 7 bases. V shed 0 bases, J shed 7 bases, and the junction held 8 bases outside the gene matches. Germline loops: CDR1 MGHRA, CDR2 YSYEKL. This CDR3 is built from 15 residues. The CDR3 loop reads CASSQEETGRATQYF. As DNA, the CDR3 is TGCGCCAGCAGCCAAGAAGAGACAGGGAGAGCGACCCAGTACTTC.

The rearrangement uses TRBV3-1 and TRBJ1-1; maybe TRBD1 (6 bases). CDR3 length: 16 residues. Trimming stripped 5 bases from V and 2 bases from J, with 18 bases between. The germline CDR1 and CDR2 sequences are LGHDT and YNNKEL (reference sequence). CDR3 bases: TGTGCCAGCAGCAGGACAGCCTCTACTACCAACACTGAAGCTTTCTTT. Amino acid sequence: CASSRTASTTNTEAFF.

The rearrangement uses TRBV20-1 and TRBJ1-2, with TRBD1 matching 11 bases. The CDR3 runs 11 residues. The junction had 5 bases not matched to a gene; V was cut back by 5 bases and J by 12 bases. Germline V lookup: CDR1 DFQATT, CDR2 SNEGSKA (reference sequence). The CDR3 reads CSAGQGAVNTF. For the CDR3, the DNA is TGCAGTGCTGGACAGGGGGCGGTCAACACCTTC.

The table lists this clonotype with a few counts. CDR3 DNA sequence: TGTGCCAGCAGCCAAACCAGCGGGTCGAACTACGAGCAGTACTTC. Residues: CASSQTSGSNYEQYF. V and J are TRBV4-2 and TRBJ2-7, with D possibly TRBD2 on 6 matching bases. The ends were cut back, 2 bases at V and 3 bases at J, with 14 bases in the middle. The length of the CDR3 is 15 residues. From germline, CDR1 is LGHNA and CDR2 YNFKEQ.

The chain is built from TRBV28 and TRBJ2-3; D may be TRBD2 (7 bases). Germline CDR1 MDHEN, CDR2 SYDVKM. CDR3 length equals 14 residues. The V end lost 6 bases, the J end lost 2 bases, and 12 bases lay between the germline ends. This chain's CDR3 is CASRVGGHTDTQYF. The CDR3 DNA is TGTGCCAGCAGAGTGGGGGGGCACACAGATACGCAGTATTTT. The full variable domain, rest sourced from reference TRBV28 and TRBJ2-3, is DVKVTQSSRYLVKRTGEKVFLECVQDMDHENMFWYRQDPGLGLRLIYFSYDVKMKEKGDIPEGYSVSREKKERFSLILESASTNQTSMYLCASRVGGHTDTQYFGPGTRLTVL.

The CDR3: CASSPKEGAYGYTF. The CDR3, as DNA: TGTGCCAGCAGCCCCAAGGAGGGGGCCTATGGCTACACCTTC. The V call is TRBV16, the J call TRBJ1-2; 7 bases match TRBD1. The CDR3 extends over 14 amino acids. The ends lost 4 bases at V and 4 bases at J; junction bases unmatched: 6. The V gene's germline CDR1 is KGHSY and CDR2 FQNENV. Complete variable domain (other parts from reference TRBV16 and TRBJ1-2): GEEVAQTPKHLVRGEGQKAKLYCAPIKGHSYVFWYQQVLKNEFKFLISFQNENVFDETGMPKERFSAKCLPNSPCSLEIQATKLEDSAVYFCASSPKEGAYGYTFGSGTRLTVV.

This sequence joins TRBV20-1 and TRBJ2-1, with a possible D match to TRBD1 (7 bases). In germline, CDR1 is DFQATT, CDR2 SNEGSKA (reference sequence). The CDR3 loop spans 10 amino acids. V lost 3 bases and J 15 bases, leaving 12 bases between the germline ends. The CDR3 reads CSARQGGWFF. In nucleotides, the CDR3 is TGCAGTGCTAGGCAGGGGGGATGGTTCTTC.

This clonotype turned up a few times. The chain joins TRBV5-1 to TRBJ1-6; possibly TRBD1 for D (6 bases). The germline gives CDR1 SGHRS, CDR2 YFSETQ. The CDR3 runs to 14 residues. The V end was cut by 0 bases, the J end by 9 bases, with 10 bases between. DNA for the CDR3: TGCGCCAGCAGCTTGGGACAGGTTGGTTCACCCCTCCACTTT. This sequence encodes CASSLGQVGSPLHF.